This T cell receptor (beta chain) is from a study of T cell responses to AZD1222 COVID-19 vaccine. Regarding the study as a whole: Repertoire collection took place solely once the T cell response had peaked. Females made up more of the donors, who were largely white British, and clonal diversity may have come out too low. At 160-218 and 743-854, vaccine-associated CD4 TCRs were dominant, and they spanned spike. Only a handful of AZD1222 recipients, more than 5 in all, had baseline seropositivity.

A note on this clone: No antigen is known for it.

The V and J ends lost 0 bases and 2 bases, in that order; junction bases with no gene match: 7. Germline CDR1 reads SGDLS; CDR2 reads YYNGEE. This CDR3 spans 17 amino acids. Some clones are missing from TCRdb's copy, which holds only in-frame ones; the method was immunoSEQ multiplex PCR. The data contain 73,000 or so clones, roughly 82% of them singletons. This sequence was found in an adult in good health. The chain employs TRBV9 and TRBJ1-3; 8 nucleotides match TRBD1. Sequencing was performed on peripheral blood, taken on day 0 of AZD1222 vaccination. CDR3 sequence reads: CASSVVPTGGTGNTIYF. As DNA, the CDR3 is TGTGCCAGCAGCGTAGTACCCACAGGGGGGACTGGAAACACCATATATTTT.